Below are 30 T cell receptor beta chains sequenced from a single sample in a study of blood T cell repertoires in COVID-19. Profiled with immunoSEQ multiplex PCR; TCRdb holds only in-frame clones, not every one. Among 150,000 to 200,000 clones, roughly 78% were seen once, and the ten largest hold 6.5%. Sequenced input: peripheral blood. The receptors shown here come from a man in his sixties or seventies with active or convalescent COVID-19.

The DNA of the CDR3 is TGTGCCAGCACTAAACAGACAGTTCCGAATTCACCCCTCCACTTT. Protein product: CASTKQTVPNSPLHF. The chain couples TRBV6-5 to TRBJ1-6; possibly TRBD1 for D (5 bases). Per the germline V gene, CDR1 is MNHEY and CDR2 is SVGAGI. The ends were cut back, 7 bases at V and 7 bases at J, with 17 bases in the middle. The CDR3 covers 15 residues.

This clone was seen more than once but under ten times. V gene TRBV30 combines with J gene TRBJ1-2, with D perhaps matching TRBD1 (5 bases). Germline CDR1 reads GTSNPN; CDR2 reads SVGIG (reference sequence). The CDR3 runs 14 residues. Trimming took 2 bases from V and 4 from J, leaving 14 bases between them. CDR3 region: CAWSTPGGFYGYTF. The CDR3, as DNA: TGTGCCTGGAGTACCCCCGGGGGGTTCTATGGCTACACCTTC.

The genes are TRBV6-5 and TRBJ2-2; 7 nucleotides match TRBD1. Germline V gene lookup returns CDR1 MNHEY and CDR2 SVGAGI. V dropped 7 bases and J dropped 7; count of bases not matched to a gene: 12. This CDR3 has 15 residues. CDR3 coding DNA: TGTGCCAGCATGAAAAGACAGGGTTTCATCGGGGAGCTGTTTTTT. This translates into CASMKRQGFIGELFF.

The V and J genes are TRBV5-8 and TRBJ1-2; weak D call: TRBD1 (6 bases). Trimming left V 1 base short and J 5 bases short, with 21 bases between. CDR3 length equals 17 residues. Germline V CDR1 and CDR2: SGHTS, YDEGEE. The CDR3 region is CASSLPGENRATYGYTF. For the CDR3, the DNA is TGTGCCAGCAGCTTGCCAGGAGAAAACAGGGCCACATATGGCTACACCTTC.

The V and J genes are TRBV6-1 and TRBJ1-1; D gene ambiguous. The CDR3 is 12 amino acids. V lost 6 bases to trimming and J lost 2 bases, with 7 bases between them. Germline V gene lookup returns CDR1 MNHNS and CDR2 SASEGT. The CDR3 sequence: CASSPINTEAFF. CDR3 nucleotide sequence: TGTGCCAGCAGCCCTATTAACACTGAAGCTTTCTTT.

The chain employs TRBV18 and TRBJ2-1; 10 bases fit TRBD2. The CDR3 loop spans 15 amino acids. The germline V gene encodes CDR1 KGHSH and CDR2 LQKENI. Trimming took 4 bases from V and 6 from J; bases not matched to a gene: 6. The chain's CDR3 is CASSLAGGPINEQFF. The CDR3 DNA follows: TGTGCCAGCTCACTAGCGGGGGGCCCTATCAATGAGCAGTTCTTC. Together with reference TRBV18 and TRBJ2-1, the CDR3 gives the full variable domain: NAGVMQNPRHLVRRRGQEARLRCSPMKGHSHVYWYRQLPEEGLKFMVYLQKENIIDESGMPKERFSAEFPKEGPSILRIQQVVRGDSAAYFCASSLAGGPINEQFFGPGTRLTVL.

The chain carries TRBV6-5 and TRBJ1-2; D is unclear. The CDR3 has 11 amino acids. The V gene lost 8 bases and the J gene lost 2 bases, with 6 bases spanning the gap. Germline assignment: CDR1 MNHEY and CDR2 SVGAGI. CDR3 sequence reads: CASGQNYGYTF. CDR3 DNA: TGTGCCAGCGGCCAGAACTATGGCTACACCTTC.

The rearrangement joins TRBV5-1 to TRBJ2-1; D gene ambiguous. In germline, CDR1 is SGHRS, CDR2 YFSETQ. The germline V and J ends were trimmed by 2 bases and 6 bases, with 9 bases remaining between them. This CDR3 has 13 amino acids. In nucleotides, the CDR3 is TGCGCCAGCAGCTTAGACCCAGGCAATGAGCAGTTCTTC. This gives the protein CASSLDPGNEQFF. Together with reference TRBV5-1 and TRBJ2-1, the CDR3 gives the full variable domain: KAGVTQTPRYLIKTRGQQVTLSCSPISGHRSVSWYQQTPGQGLQFLFEYFSETQRNKGNFPGRFSGRQFSNSRSEMNVSTLELGDSALYLCASSLDPGNEQFFGPGTRLTVL.

The V call is TRBV11-1, the J call TRBJ1-1, with D tentatively TRBD1 (6 bases). This CDR3 comprises 16 residues. Germline V gives CDR1 SGHAT, CDR2 FQDESV (reference sequence). V lost 5 bases to trimming and J lost 4 bases, with 20 bases between them. CDR3 region: CASSLQGPGVGTEAFF. The CDR3 DNA reads TGTGCCAGCAGCCTACAGGGCCCGGGCGTCGGCACTGAAGCTTTCTTT.

The chain combines TRBV14 with TRBJ1-3; 7 bases are shared with TRBD1. This CDR3 has 16 residues. Germline CDR1 and CDR2: SGHDN and FVKESK. V shed 6 bases and J 0 bases; nucleotides not matched to a gene: 8. Here the CDR3 DNA reads TGTGCCAGCAGTCGTCGACAGGGCTTCTCTGGAAACACCATATATTTT. Translation: CASSRRQGFSGNTIYF.

The chain employs TRBV6-5 and TRBJ2-1, with 8 bases identical to TRBD1. The CDR3 runs to 14 residues. The germline V gene encodes CDR1 MNHEY and CDR2 SVGAGI. V trimming: 6 bases; J trimming: 5 bases; junction bases outside the gene matches: 6. CDR3 amino acids: CASRPGQVDNEQFF. Here the CDR3 DNA reads TGTGCCAGCAGGCCGGGACAGGTCGACAATGAGCAGTTCTTC.

The genes are TRBV4-3 and TRBJ2-4, with 8 positions matching TRBD1. The germline CDR1 and CDR2 sequences are LGHNA and YSLEER. The CDR3 covers 14 residues. V shed 3 bases, J shed 6 bases, and the junction held 4 bases outside the gene matches. This chain's CDR3 is CASSHWDRPNIQYF. Written as DNA, the CDR3 is TGCGCCAGCAGCCACTGGGACAGGCCAAACATTCAGTACTTC.

A single count supports this clone. This chain connects TRBV6-6 to TRBJ2-3, with D possibly TRBD2 on 6 matching bases. CDR1 is MNHNY and CDR2 is SVGAGI in the germline V gene (reference sequence). Between the trimmed V and J ends, which lost 4 bases and 10 bases, there was a span of 24 bases. The CDR3 length is 16 residues. The CDR3 sequence: CASSLPAGPSGWAQYF. In nucleotides, the CDR3 is TGTGCCAGCAGTTTACCAGCGGGCCCCTCGGGATGGGCGCAGTATTTT.

The gene calls are TRBV10-3 and TRBJ2-3; 8 bases map to TRBD2. Per the germline V gene, CDR1 is ENHRY and CDR2 is SYGVKD. The CDR3 has 13 amino acids. The V segment lost 11 bases and the J segment 3 bases; nucleotides outside the gene matches: 7. CDR3 loop: CASTGGLTDTQYF. In DNA, the CDR3 is TGTGCCTCAACGGGGGGGCTGACAGATACGCAGTATTTT.

The J gene is TRBJ1-1, the V gene TRBV30, with 9 bases lining up with TRBD1. V shed 5 bases, J shed 0 bases, and the junction held 1 base outside the gene matches. The germline V gene has CDR1 GTSNPN and CDR2 SVGIG (reference sequence). This CDR3 region has 13 residues. The CDR3 reads CAWGTGMNTEAFF. The CDR3 DNA follows: TGTGCCTGGGGGACAGGGATGAACACTGAAGCTTTCTTT.

The chain is built from TRBV18 and TRBJ1-4; no clear D. CDR3 size: 14 residues. The V end was cut by 3 bases, the J end by 7 bases, with 12 bases between. From germline, CDR1 is KGHSH and CDR2 LQKENI. Here the CDR3 reads CASSPQVKAEKLFF. DNA for the CDR3: TGTGCCAGCTCACCCCAGGTAAAGGCTGAAAAACTGTTTTTT. Full variable domain (rest looked up from reference TRBV18 and TRBJ1-4): NAGVMQNPRHLVRRRGQEARLRCSPMKGHSHVYWYRQLPEEGLKFMVYLQKENIIDESGMPKERFSAEFPKEGPSILRIQQVVRGDSAAYFCASSPQVKAEKLFFGSGTQLSVL.

This clone was seen more than once but under ten times. The chain has TRBV29-1 and TRBJ1-3, with TRBD1 matching over 8 bases. The CDR3 sequence is 15 residues long. Trimming cost V 6 bases and J 0 bases; bases outside gene matches: 7. The germline gives CDR1 SQVTM, CDR2 ANQGSEA. The CDR3 DNA reads TGCAGCGTCGGGACAGGAGCCAGCTCTGGAAACACCATATATTTT. Translating it yields CSVGTGASSGNTIYF.

The chain has TRBV2 and TRBJ1-6; 9 nucleotides align to TRBD1. J lost 1 base, V lost 6 bases, and 1 base had no gene match. Germline V lookup: CDR1 SNHLY, CDR2 FYNNEI. The CDR3 has 15 amino acids. The CDR3 reads CASRGQGSYNSPLHF. CDR3 DNA: TGTGCCAGCAGGGGACAGGGATCCTATAATTCACCCCTCCACTTT.

The table lists this clone with a few counts. V and J are TRBV11-3 and TRBJ2-3, with D maybe TRBD2 (5 bases). CDR3 length: 14 residues. CDR1 is SGHNT and CDR2 is YENEEA in the germline V gene. Trimming pared 0 bases from V and 1 base from J, leaving 5 bases between. This CDR3 reads CASSLEAGTDTQYF. The CDR3 DNA reads as TGTGCCAGCAGCTTAGAAGCGGGCACAGATACGCAGTATTTT.

The chain combines TRBV30 with TRBJ2-7; D unclear. Germline CDR1 GTSNPN, CDR2 SVGIG (reference sequence). The V end was cut by 2 bases, the J end by 5 bases, with 7 bases between. CDR3 length: 11 amino acids. The CDR3 is CAWSYINEQYF. The CDR3 bases are TGTGCCTGGAGTTACATAAACGAGCAGTACTTC.

The rearrangement joins TRBV5-8 to TRBJ2-1; the match to TRBD2 covers 10 bases. J gave up 10 bases and V 0 bases, and 16 bases lay outside the gene matches. The CDR3 consists of 18 residues. The germline V gene has CDR1 SGHTS and CDR2 YDEGEE. The CDR3 loop reads CASSLVTSASGSTDEQFF. The CDR3 DNA reads TGTGCCAGCAGCTTGGTGACTTCGGCTAGCGGGAGTACGGACGAGCAGTTCTTC.

The rearrangement links TRBV5-6 to TRBJ2-7; D might be TRBD2 (6 bases). CDR1 is SGHDT and CDR2 is YYEEEE in the germline V gene. The length of the CDR3 is 14 residues. V was clipped by 3 bases and J by 1 base, with 11 bases between them. CDR3 in amino acids: CASSWAGRSYEQYF. As DNA, the CDR3 is TGTGCCAGCAGCTGGGCGGGGAGGTCCTACGAGCAGTACTTC. Drawing the rest from reference TRBV5-6 and TRBJ2-7, the complete variable domain is DAGVTQSPTHLIKTRGQQVTLRCSPKSGHDTVSWYQQALGQGPQFIFQYYEEEERQRGNFPDRFSGHQFPNYSSELNVNALLLGDSALYLCASSWAGRSYEQYFGPGTRLTVT.

The chain links TRBV6-5 to TRBJ2-5; 10 positions match TRBD1. The CDR3 sequence is 13 residues long. Germline V gives CDR1 MNHEY, CDR2 SVGAGI. The trim removed 6 bases at V and 5 bases at J, leaving 3 bases unmatched. This chain's CDR3 is CASRDRGGETQYF. The CDR3 DNA is TGTGCCAGCAGGGACAGGGGGGGCGAGACCCAGTACTTC.

The chain has TRBV6-5 and TRBJ1-5; D remains unclear. Germline CDR1 reads MNHEY; CDR2 reads SVGAGI. V lost 6 bases to trimming and J lost 6 bases, with 9 bases between them. The CDR3 has 12 amino acids. Here the CDR3 DNA reads TGTGCCAGCAGGGACCGGGGTCAGCCCCAGCATTTT. As protein: CASRDRGQPQHF.

This chain links TRBV7-2 with TRBJ2-2, with 8 positions matching TRBD2. Germline CDR1 is SGHTA and CDR2 is FQGNSA. This CDR3 region has 16 residues. With V trimmed by 4 bases and J by 7 bases, 11 bases remained unmatched. The CDR3 coding sequence is TGTGCCAGCAGCTCGCGACGTCGACTAGCGCACGGGGAGCTGTTTTTT. Amino acids: CASSSRRRLAHGELFF.

This clone was found a few times. The V and J genes are TRBV7-3 and TRBJ1-1; tentatively, D is TRBD1 (5 bases). V was cut by 3 bases and J by 4 bases, with 12 bases left in between. CDR1 is SGHTA, CDR2 FQGTGA, per germline. This CDR3 is 14 amino acids long. The CDR3 sequence: CASSFGGGATEAFF. The CDR3 bases are TGTGCCAGCAGCTTTGGCGGGGGTGCCACTGAAGCTTTCTTT. Variable domain in full (rest from reference TRBV7-3 and TRBJ1-1): GAGVSQTPSNKVTEKGKYVELRCDPISGHTALYWYRQSLGQGPEFLIYFQGTGAADDSGLPNDRFFAVRPEGSVSTLKIQRTERGDSAVYLCASSFGGGATEAFFGQGTRLTVV.

CDR3: CASSQGLTTSNYGYTF. DNA for the CDR3: TGCGCCAGCAGCCAAGGGCTGACGACTTCTAACTATGGCTACACCTTC. The chain employs TRBV4-1 and TRBJ1-2; D is undetermined. CDR3 size: 16 residues. Germline lookup yields CDR1 MGHRA and CDR2 YSYEKL. Trimming removed 1 base from V and 0 bases from J, with 12 bases in between.

The gene calls are TRBV7-9 and TRBJ2-1; 12 nucleotides agree with TRBD2. Per the germline V gene, CDR1 is SEHNR and CDR2 is FQNEAQ (reference sequence). Unmatched junction bases numbered 6, after V lost 5 bases and J lost 4 bases. The CDR3 covers 16 residues. The CDR3 coding sequence is TGTGCCAGCAGCCCGTGGACTAGCGGGACTTACAATGAGCAGTTCTTC. Residues: CASSPWTSGTYNEQFF.

This sequence joins TRBV2 and TRBJ1-5, with D possibly matching TRBD1 (5 bases). Germline V gene lookup returns CDR1 SNHLY and CDR2 FYNNEI. V was shortened by 3 bases and J by 2 bases, with 8 bases between the two germline ends. This CDR3 is 14 amino acids long. The CDR3 reads CASSESRGNQPQHF. The CDR3 DNA follows: TGTGCCAGCAGTGAGTCCAGGGGCAATCAGCCCCAGCATTTT.

The V gene is TRBV30, the J gene TRBJ1-2; 7 bases agree with TRBD1. The V gene's germline CDR1 is GTSNPN and CDR2 SVGIG (reference sequence). With 4 bases clipped from V and 0 bases from J, the junction kept 11 bases outside the gene matches. The length of the CDR3 is 16 residues. The CDR3: CAWNVAGGFSNYGYTF. CDR3 in DNA: TGTGCCTGGAATGTCGCAGGGGGTTTCTCTAACTATGGCTACACCTTC. Filled out from reference TRBV30 and TRBJ1-2, the complete variable domain reads SQTIHQWPATLVQPVGSPLSLECTVEGTSNPNLYWYRQAAGRGLQLLFYSVGIGQISSEVPQNLSASRPQDRQFILSSKKLLLSDSGFYLCAWNVAGGFSNYGYTFGSGTRLTVV.